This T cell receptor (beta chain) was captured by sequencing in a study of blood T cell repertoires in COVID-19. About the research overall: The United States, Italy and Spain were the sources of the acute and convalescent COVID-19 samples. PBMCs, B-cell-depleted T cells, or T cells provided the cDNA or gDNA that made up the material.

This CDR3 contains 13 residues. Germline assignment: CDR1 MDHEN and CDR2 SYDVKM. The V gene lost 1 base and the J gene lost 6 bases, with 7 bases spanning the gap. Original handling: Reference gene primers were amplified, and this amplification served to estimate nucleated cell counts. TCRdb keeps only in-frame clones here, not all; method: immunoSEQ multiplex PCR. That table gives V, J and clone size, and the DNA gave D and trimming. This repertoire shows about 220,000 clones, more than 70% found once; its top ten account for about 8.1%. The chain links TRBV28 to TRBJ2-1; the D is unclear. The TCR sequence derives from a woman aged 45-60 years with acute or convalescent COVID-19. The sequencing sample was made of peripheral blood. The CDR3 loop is CASSLSPSNEQFF. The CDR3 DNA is TGTGCCAGCAGTTTATCTCCCAGCAATGAGCAGTTCTTC.